This TCR beta chain came from a study of cytomegalovirus exposure and HLA in healthy donors. Findings and caveats of the study: In a later analysis, across HLA loci, associated TCR counts were highest for DRB1, lowest for HLA-C.

The PCR used 60 Vbeta and 13 Jbeta primers. The assay was immunoSEQ multiplex PCR, and TCRdb's table has in-frame clones only and misses some. Here the sample spans about 77,000 clones, around 78% being singletons. About this clone: Its specificity is not known.

Sequencing input: PBMCs. The receptor was derived from a man aged 35 to 55 in good health and CMV-seronegative.

The CDR3 here is CASRPQGGRLVNEQFF. Here the CDR3 DNA reads TGTGCCAGCAGACCTCAAGGCGGGAGACTGGTAAATGAGCAGTTCTTC. The rearrangement links TRBV6-6 to TRBJ2-1; 7 nucleotides align to TRBD2. Losses at the gene ends were 6 bases for V and 7 bases for J; bases not matched to a gene: 15. This CDR3 contains 16 residues. Germline CDR1 reads MNHNY; CDR2 reads SVGAGI (reference sequence).